What follows are 15 T cell receptor beta chains derived from one specimen sequenced in a study of response to subunit inactivated influenza vaccine. A single record per CDR3 protein comes from TCRdb applying MiXCR to the RT-PCR reads. Counted here are about 500,000 distinct CDR3 sequences, 15% to 20% occurring once; the ten biggest clones make up less than 4%. The input for sequencing was CD4+ T cells sorted from PBMCs, taken about 24 months after vaccination. These receptors came from a man in his fifties or sixties who received an inactivated influenza vaccine.

This clonotype was counted a few times. This chain uses TRBV10-3 with TRBJ1-5, with 7 positions matching TRBD1. The CDR3 loop spans 14 amino acids. V lost 11 bases to trimming and J lost 2 bases; unmatched junction nucleotides: 9. Germline V CDR1 and CDR2: ENHRY, SYGVKD. The CDR3, as DNA: TGTGCCCTCCGCAGGGGGACGGGCAATCAGCCCCAGCATTTT. Amino acid sequence: CALRRGTGNQPQHF.

This clonotype appeared many times. The chain carries TRBV20-1 and TRBJ2-6, with 10 positions matching TRBD1. CDR1 is DFQATT and CDR2 is SNEGSKA in the germline V gene (reference sequence). V shed 3 bases and J 3 bases; nucleotides not matched to a gene: 8. The CDR3 has 17 residues. The CDR3 reads CSAREGQGVYGANVLTF. For the CDR3, the DNA is TGCAGTGCTAGGGAAGGACAGGGGGTCTATGGGGCCAACGTCCTGACTTTC.

This chain connects TRBV2 to TRBJ2-7; TRBD2 might be the D (5 bases). V lost 4 bases, J lost 7 bases, and 11 bases lay in between. The CDR3 has 12 amino acids. Germline V gives CDR1 SNHLY, CDR2 FYNNEI. CDR3 DNA: TGTGCCAGCAGTGCCGGGGTCGGGGAGCAGTACTTC. Translated, it gives CASSAGVGEQYF.

There are a few counts of this clonotype. The chain is built from TRBV28 and TRBJ1-4; a weak D match, TRBD1 (5 bases). The germline V gene encodes CDR1 MDHEN and CDR2 SYDVKM. The length of the CDR3 is 15 residues. With 5 bases removed from V and 4 bases from J, the gap between germline ends came to 14 bases. The CDR3 region has the DNA TGTGCCAGCAGTCAACCCGGGGACGGTAATGAAAAACTGTTTTTT. Residues: CASSQPGDGNEKLFF. Combining the CDR3 with reference TRBV28 and TRBJ1-4 gives the whole variable domain DVKVTQSSRYLVKRTGEKVFLECVQDMDHENMFWYRQDPGLGLRLIYFSYDVKMKEKGDIPEGYSVSREKKERFSLILESASTNQTSMYLCASSQPGDGNEKLFFGSGTQLSVL.

This clonotype was detected ten times or more. This chain joins TRBV10-3 and TRBJ2-3; D is unclear. Trimming removed 4 bases from V and 0 bases from J, with 8 bases in between. The CDR3 is 14 amino acids. Germline CDR1 reads ENHRY; CDR2 reads SYGVKD. The CDR3 sequence is CAISGGGSTDTQYF. In nucleotides, the CDR3 is TGTGCCATCAGTGGTGGCGGAAGCACAGATACGCAGTATTTT.

The V call is TRBV10-3, the J call TRBJ2-1, with 9 bases identical to TRBD2. Trimming took 4 bases from V and 4 from J; bases not matched to a gene: 5. Looked up from germline, CDR1 is ENHRY and CDR2 is SYGVKD. This CDR3 is built from 15 residues. CDR3 nucleotides: TGTGCCATCAGTGCCGCGCGGGAGGGGTACAATGAGCAGTTCTTC. Amino acids: CAISAAREGYNEQFF.

The chain uses TRBV20-1 and TRBJ1-2, with D possibly TRBD1 on 5 matching bases. This CDR3 is 12 amino acids long. Germline assignment: CDR1 DFQATT and CDR2 SNEGSKA (reference sequence). Trimming stripped 5 bases from V and 7 bases from J, with 14 bases between. The CDR3 here is CSAPGTTSGYTF. As DNA, the CDR3 is TGCAGTGCTCCGGGGACCACCAGTGGCTACACCTTC.

The chain employs TRBV5-1 and TRBJ2-6; 8 bases are a match to TRBD1. The germline CDR1 and CDR2 sequences are SGHRS and YFSETQ. The ends lost 0 bases at V and 4 bases at J; junction bases unmatched: 6. The length of the CDR3 is 17 residues. The DNA of the CDR3 is TGCGCCAGCAGCTTGGGACAGGGGATATACGGGGCCAACGTCCTGACTTTC. It specifies CASSLGQGIYGANVLTF.

This clonotype was seen only a few times. The chain couples TRBV14 to TRBJ2-7; 7 positions agree with TRBD1. The germline V gene encodes CDR1 SGHDN and CDR2 FVKESK. The CDR3 runs to 15 residues. After removal of 3 bases from V and 2 bases from J, the junction contained 7 bases not matched to a gene. CDR3 nucleotide sequence: TGTGCCAGCAGCCACTTAAGACAGGGTCCCTACGAGCAGTACTTC. Protein product: CASSHLRQGPYEQYF.

This chain uses TRBV6-2 or TRBV6-3 with TRBJ2-1; the match to TRBD2 covers 7 bases. V dropped 6 bases and J dropped 8; count of bases not matched to a gene: 7. This CDR3 is built from 13 residues. The V gene's germline CDR1 is MNHEY and CDR2 SVGEGT. CDR3 residues: CASRATGGYEQFF. The CDR3 bases are TGTGCCAGCAGGGCGACGGGAGGCTATGAGCAGTTCTTC.

The chain uses TRBV5-1 and TRBJ1-1; D perhaps matches TRBD1 (6 bases). The germline V gene encodes CDR1 SGHRS and CDR2 YFSETQ. V lost 0 bases and J lost 5, with 17 bases in between. This CDR3 comprises 16 residues. CDR3 protein: CASSLAAGRGQTEAFF. The CDR3 DNA reads as TGCGCCAGCAGCTTGGCCGCAGGCAGGGGTCAAACTGAAGCTTTCTTT.

V gene TRBV7-9 combines with J gene TRBJ2-2; the match to TRBD2 covers 10 bases. CDR1 and CDR2 (germline): SEHNR, FQNEAQ (reference sequence). CDR3 length equals 15 residues. Trimming cost V 3 bases and J 7 bases; bases outside gene matches: 5. In DNA form, the CDR3 reads TGTGCCAGCAGCTTCCCGGGACTAGCGAGCGGGGAGCTGTTTTTT. Its translation: CASSFPGLASGELFF.

This clonotype has just a few counts. This rearrangement joins TRBV15 to TRBJ2-7; 7 nucleotides match TRBD2. CDR1 and CDR2 from the germline V gene are LNHNV and YYDKDF (reference sequence). The CDR3 has 13 amino acids. Trimming at V came to 0 bases and at J to 13 bases, leaving 9 bases not matched to a gene. The CDR3 DNA sequence: TGTGCCACCAGCAGAGATCGGGGGGTACAAATTTACTTC. This encodes CATSRDRGVQIYF.

The gene calls are TRBV5-5 and TRBJ2-1, with 10 bases matching TRBD2. The junction had 14 bases not matched to a gene; V was cut back by 5 bases and J by 9 bases. The germline V gene has CDR1 SGHKS and CDR2 YYEKEE (reference sequence). There are 16 residues in the CDR3. CDR3 in amino acids: CASRRSTSGTSVEQFF. The CDR3 coding sequence is TGTGCCAGCAGGAGGTCTACTAGCGGGACATCGGTTGAGCAGTTCTTC.

The CDR3: CSARGDSRYSNQPQHF. CDR3 coding DNA: TGCAGTGCTAGAGGGGACAGCAGATATAGCAATCAGCCCCAGCATTTT. The V gene is TRBV20-1, the J gene TRBJ1-5; 7 bases map to TRBD1. The germline CDR1 and CDR2 sequences are DFQATT and SNEGSKA (reference sequence). The CDR3 totals 16 residues. J gave up 0 bases and V 1 base, and 6 bases lay outside the gene matches.